This is a list of T cell receptor beta chains from one sample in a study of blood T cell repertoires in COVID-19. Clones were sequenced by immunoSEQ multiplex PCR, and TCRdb holds only the in-frame ones, with some missing. The table records around 150,000 clones, less than 85% of them present only once. The source material was peripheral blood. Receptor source: a human donor in a cohort sampled during active COVID-19. Each CDR3 is given with its conserved first and last residue. The D gene is left open where the match is weak. Some rows have no size entry. The others give once, few or many, or a class for an expanded clone.

clone_size: .
v_call: TRBV30
j_call: TRBJ1-1
d_call: .
cdr3_aa: CAWSVFPVNTEAFF
cdr3_nt: TGTGCCTGGAGTGTTTTCCCCGTAAACACTGAAGCTTTCTTT

clone_size: .
v_call: TRBV6-2/TRBV6-3
j_call: TRBJ1-6
d_call: .
cdr3_aa: CASTPRGGSPLHF
cdr3_nt: TGTGCCAGCACCCCGAGAGGCGGGTCACCCCTCCACTTT

clone_size: .
v_call: TRBV4-2
j_call: TRBJ1-5
d_call: TRBD1
cdr3_aa: CASSQDGRGPNQPQHF
cdr3_nt: TGTGCCAGCAGCCAAGACGGCAGGGGGCCCAATCAGCCCCAGCATTTT

clone_size: few
v_call: TRBV7-2
j_call: TRBJ1-5
d_call: .
cdr3_aa: CASSLHSNQPQHF
cdr3_nt: TGTGCCAGCAGCTTACATAGCAATCAGCCCCAGCATTTT

clone_size: .
v_call: TRBV7-2
j_call: TRBJ1-4
d_call: TRBD1
cdr3_aa: CASSSPPGTGYEKLFF
cdr3_nt: TGTGCCAGCAGCTCCCCTCCCGGGACAGGGTATGAAAAACTGTTTTTT

clone_size: .
v_call: TRBV6-2/TRBV6-3
j_call: TRBJ2-1
d_call: TRBD1
cdr3_aa: CASSYPTGWGNEQFF
cdr3_nt: TGTGCCAGCAGTTACCCGACAGGGTGGGGCAATGAGCAGTTCTTC

clone_size: .
v_call: TRBV5-1
j_call: TRBJ1-4
d_call: .
cdr3_aa: CASSSSHGNYNEKLFF
cdr3_nt: TGCGCCAGCAGCTCTTCACACGGGAATTATAATGAAAAACTGTTTTTT

clone_size: once
v_call: TRBV7-3
j_call: TRBJ2-3
d_call: TRBD1
cdr3_aa: CASSWTGLTDTQYF
cdr3_nt: TGTGCCAGCAGCTGGACAGGGCTGACAGATACGCAGTATTTT

clone_size: .
v_call: TRBV19
j_call: TRBJ2-5
d_call: TRBD2
cdr3_aa: CASSKGLAGEGTQYF
cdr3_nt: TGTGCCAGTAGTAAGGGACTAGCGGGGGAAGGGACCCAGTACTTC

clone_size: once
v_call: TRBV20-1
j_call: TRBJ2-3
d_call: .
cdr3_aa: CSAGGPDTQYF
cdr3_nt: TGCAGTGCTGGTGGGCCGGATACGCAGTATTTT

clone_size: .
v_call: TRBV25-1
j_call: TRBJ2-3
d_call: .
cdr3_aa: CASSPDSFSTDTQYF
cdr3_nt: TGTGCCAGCAGCCCGGACTCATTTAGCACAGATACGCAGTATTTT

clone_size: .
v_call: TRBV12-3/TRBV12-4
j_call: TRBJ1-1
d_call: .
cdr3_aa: CASRPTRNTEAFF
cdr3_nt: TGTGCCAGCAGACCGACTAGAAACACTGAAGCTTTCTTT

clone_size: .
v_call: TRBV21-1
j_call: TRBJ2-7
d_call: .
cdr3_aa: CASSGPGHHYLAF
cdr3_nt: TGTGCCAGCAGCGGACCGGGACATCACTACCTTGCCTTC

clone_size: .
v_call: TRBV19
j_call: TRBJ2-7
d_call: TRBD1
cdr3_aa: CASSIVAGGQTEQYF
cdr3_nt: TGTGCCAGTAGTATAGTGGCAGGGGGCCAAACGGAGCAGTACTTC

clone_size: .
v_call: TRBV29-1
j_call: TRBJ2-3
d_call: .
cdr3_aa: CSVGTGGGTDTQYF
cdr3_nt: TGCAGCGTAGGGACTGGAGGAGGCACAGATACGCAGTATTTT

clone_size: .
v_call: TRBV4-3
j_call: TRBJ2-6
d_call: .
cdr3_aa: CASSPTGTGNSGANVLTF
cdr3_nt: TGCGCCAGCAGCCCAACAGGTACCGGAAACTCTGGGGCCAACGTCCTGACTTTC

clone_size: few
v_call: TRBV7-2
j_call: TRBJ2-7
d_call: .
cdr3_aa: CASSLLTEQYF
cdr3_nt: TGTGCCAGCAGCTTACTCACAGAGCAGTACTTC

clone_size: once
v_call: TRBV9
j_call: TRBJ2-1
d_call: .
cdr3_aa: CASSVQTGNREGEQFF
cdr3_nt: TGTGCCAGCAGCGTTCAGACCGGGAATCGGGAAGGAGAGCAGTTCTTC

clone_size: .
v_call: TRBV3-1/TRBV3-2
j_call: TRBJ2-5
d_call: .
cdr3_aa: CASSQVRGPQETQYF
cdr3_nt: TGTGCCAGCAGCCAAGTGCGGGGACCCCAAGAGACCCAGTACTTC

clone_size: .
v_call: TRBV28
j_call: TRBJ1-2
d_call: TRBD1
cdr3_aa: CASRYRGPYGYTF
cdr3_nt: TGTGCCAGCAGGTACAGGGGCCCCTATGGCTACACCTTC

clone_size: .
v_call: TRBV7-2
j_call: TRBJ2-2
d_call: .
cdr3_aa: CASSSTAGELFF
cdr3_nt: TGTGCCAGCAGTTCCACGGCCGGGGAGCTGTTTTTT

clone_size: .
v_call: TRBV9
j_call: TRBJ2-5
d_call: TRBD1
cdr3_aa: CASSADRGVETQYF
cdr3_nt: TGTGCCAGCAGCGCCGACAGGGGAGTGGAGACCCAGTACTTC

clone_size: .
v_call: TRBV7-2
j_call: TRBJ1-1
d_call: .
cdr3_aa: CASSPGGTEAFF
cdr3_nt: TGTGCCAGCAGCCCTGGAGGGACTGAAGCTTTCTTT

clone_size: .
v_call: TRBV12-3/TRBV12-4
j_call: TRBJ2-7
d_call: .
cdr3_aa: CASTLYNYEQYF
cdr3_nt: TGTGCCAGCACCTTATACAACTACGAGCAGTACTTC

clone_size: .
v_call: TRBV12-3/TRBV12-4
j_call: TRBJ1-2
d_call: .
cdr3_aa: CASSLDRDSGYTF
cdr3_nt: TGTGCCAGCAGTTTAGACCGGGACTCTGGCTACACCTTC

clone_size: .
v_call: TRBV10-3
j_call: TRBJ1-1
d_call: .
cdr3_aa: CAITSEVNTEAFF
cdr3_nt: TGTGCCATCACTAGCGAGGTCAACACTGAAGCTTTCTTT

clone_size: .
v_call: TRBV12-3/TRBV12-4
j_call: TRBJ1-5
d_call: .
cdr3_aa: CASSPGNQPQHF
cdr3_nt: TGTGCCAGCAGTCCAGGGAACCAGCCCCAGCATTTT

clone_size: .
v_call: TRBV10-3
j_call: TRBJ1-4
d_call: TRBD1
cdr3_aa: CAISEATGAKLFF
cdr3_nt: TGTGCCATCAGTGAGGCTACAGGGGCAAAACTGTTTTTT

clone_size: .
v_call: TRBV2
j_call: TRBJ2-7
d_call: .
cdr3_aa: CASSDLQNEQYF
cdr3_nt: TGTGCCAGCAGTGACCTCCAGAACGAGCAGTACTTC

clone_size: .
v_call: TRBV4-3
j_call: TRBJ2-2
d_call: TRBD2
cdr3_aa: CASSQRGGTGELFF
cdr3_nt: TGCGCCAGCAGCCAGCGGGGGGGCACCGGGGAGCTGTTTTTT

clone_size: .
v_call: TRBV14
j_call: TRBJ2-7
d_call: .
cdr3_aa: CASSRGTLYEQYF
cdr3_nt: TGTGCCAGCAGCCGTGGGACTTTATACGAGCAGTACTTC

clone_size: .
v_call: TRBV7-2
j_call: TRBJ2-5
d_call: .
cdr3_aa: CASSIRETQYF
cdr3_nt: TGTGCCAGCAGCATTAGAGAGACCCAGTACTTC

clone_size: .
v_call: TRBV11-2
j_call: TRBJ1-6
d_call: .
cdr3_aa: CASSKLDSDNSPLHF
cdr3_nt: TGTGCCAGCAGCAAGCTCGACAGCGACAATTCACCCCTCCACTTT

clone_size: .
v_call: TRBV18
j_call: TRBJ2-5
d_call: .
cdr3_aa: CASSQYQETQYF
cdr3_nt: TGTGCCAGCTCCCAGTACCAAGAGACCCAGTACTTC

clone_size: .
v_call: TRBV30
j_call: TRBJ2-1
d_call: TRBD1
cdr3_aa: CAWRVTGGYGGPYNEQFF
cdr3_nt: TGTGCCTGGAGGGTGACAGGGGGATACGGGGGCCCCTACAATGAGCAGTTCTTC

clone_size: .
v_call: TRBV3-1/TRBV3-2
j_call: TRBJ2-1
d_call: TRBD2
cdr3_aa: CASSQSGGAPDEQFF
cdr3_nt: TGTGCCAGCAGCCAGAGCGGGGGGGCCCCTGATGAGCAGTTCTTC

clone_size: .
v_call: TRBV30
j_call: TRBJ1-1
d_call: .
cdr3_aa: CAWSVQGHGAFF
cdr3_nt: TGTGCCTGGAGTGTCCAAGGACACGGAGCTTTCTTT

clone_size: once
v_call: TRBV4-3
j_call: TRBJ1-6
d_call: .
cdr3_aa: CASSQGQGLGSPLHF
cdr3_nt: TGCGCCAGCAGCCAAGGTCAGGGTCTTGGGTCACCCCTCCACTTT

clone_size: .
v_call: TRBV5-6
j_call: TRBJ1-2
d_call: .
cdr3_aa: CASSLEKQNYGYTF
cdr3_nt: TGTGCCAGCAGCTTGGAGAAACAGAACTATGGCTACACCTTC

clone_size: .
v_call: TRBV5-4
j_call: TRBJ2-1
d_call: .
cdr3_aa: CASSLDLGGGSSYNEQFF
cdr3_nt: TGTGCCAGCAGCTTGGATCTGGGTGGGGGGAGCTCCTACAATGAGCAGTTCTTC

clone_size: .
v_call: TRBV15
j_call: TRBJ1-4
d_call: TRBD1
cdr3_aa: CATRQGEVEKLFF
cdr3_nt: TGTGCCACCAGACAGGGGGAAGTTGAAAAACTGTTTTTT

clone_size: .
v_call: TRBV19
j_call: TRBJ1-1
d_call: TRBD1
cdr3_aa: CASSSQGIVNTEAFF
cdr3_nt: TGTGCCAGTAGTTCACAGGGGATCGTGAACACTGAAGCTTTCTTT

clone_size: .
v_call: TRBV7-2
j_call: TRBJ1-1
d_call: .
cdr3_aa: CASSNGGGGTEAFF
cdr3_nt: TGTGCCAGCAGCAATGGCGGGGGAGGCACTGAAGCTTTCTTT

clone_size: .
v_call: TRBV10-1
j_call: TRBJ1-6
d_call: TRBD1
cdr3_aa: CASSEGTARNSPLHF
cdr3_nt: TGCGCCAGCAGCGAGGGGACAGCCCGAAATTCACCCCTCCACTTT

clone_size: .
v_call: TRBV2
j_call: TRBJ2-2
d_call: .
cdr3_aa: CASTPDYLNTGELFF
cdr3_nt: TGTGCCAGCACCCCGGACTATCTGAACACCGGGGAGCTGTTTTTT

clone_size: .
v_call: TRBV18
j_call: TRBJ2-2
d_call: TRBD1
cdr3_aa: CASSGQGIGELFF
cdr3_nt: TGTGCCAGCTCAGGACAGGGGATCGGGGAGCTGTTTTTT

clone_size: .
v_call: TRBV5-4
j_call: TRBJ1-2
d_call: .
cdr3_aa: CASSLGGSSYGYTF
cdr3_nt: TGTGCCAGCAGCTTAGGGGGATCCTCCTATGGCTACACCTTC

clone_size: .
v_call: TRBV18
j_call: TRBJ2-3
d_call: TRBD2
cdr3_aa: CASSPFSGGAADTQYF
cdr3_nt: TGTGCCAGCTCACCTTTTAGCGGGGGGGCCGCAGATACGCAGTATTTT

clone_size: .
v_call: TRBV27
j_call: TRBJ1-1
d_call: .
cdr3_aa: CASSFLRDSPVRGGEAFF
cdr3_nt: TGTGCCAGCAGTTTCCTTCGCGACAGCCCCGTTCGAGGTGGTGAAGCTTTCTTT

clone_size: .
v_call: TRBV9
j_call: TRBJ2-5
d_call: .
cdr3_aa: CASSVAAARDSQYF
cdr3_nt: TGTGCCAGCAGCGTAGCGGCGGCAAGAGACTCCCAGTACTTC

clone_size: .
v_call: TRBV5-4
j_call: TRBJ2-7
d_call: TRBD1
cdr3_aa: CASSAGGAGRYEQYF
cdr3_nt: TGTGCCAGCAGCGCAGGGGGCGCGGGTAGGTACGAGCAGTACTTC

clone_size: many
v_call: TRBV3-1/TRBV3-2
j_call: TRBJ2-1
d_call: .
cdr3_aa: CASSPSSYNEQFF
cdr3_nt: TGTGCCAGCAGCCCTAGCTCCTACAATGAGCAGTTCTTC

clone_size: .
v_call: TRBV3-1/TRBV3-2
j_call: TRBJ1-2
d_call: TRBD1
cdr3_aa: CASSPTGEGVNYGYTF
cdr3_nt: TGTGCCAGCAGCCCGACAGGGGAAGGGGTTAACTATGGCTACACCTTC

clone_size: once
v_call: TRBV18
j_call: TRBJ1-1
d_call: TRBD1
cdr3_aa: CASSPRTGAAFNTEAFF
cdr3_nt: TGTGCCAGCTCACCACGCACAGGGGCCGCATTTAACACTGAAGCTTTCTTT

clone_size: once
v_call: TRBV6-5
j_call: TRBJ1-5
d_call: .
cdr3_aa: CASSYTGSQPQHF
cdr3_nt: TGTGCCAGCAGTTACACGGGTAGTCAGCCCCAGCATTTT